Below, 6 T cell receptor beta chains from the same sample are listed, as sequenced in a study of Graves' ophthalmopathy and Graves' hyperthyroidism. RNA transcripts provided the template for amplifying TCR beta CDR3 regions. Second-round multiplex PCR came after a first-round RT-PCR that employed HTBI primers. TCRdb called the multiplex PCR reads again in MiXCR, with one record for every CDR3 protein. The sample contains about 500,000 distinct CDR3 sequences, about two fifths of which appear only once. Sequencing used peripheral blood or thyroid tissue (not recorded which). These receptors were collected from an adult man with Graves' hyperthyroidism.

The chain joins TRBV12-3 or TRBV12-4 to TRBJ1-4; no reliable D call. The CDR3 runs to 15 residues. Trimming removed 8 bases at V and 0 bases at J, with 13 bases between. This CDR3 is CASSPKATTNEKLFF. In nucleotides, the CDR3 is TGTGCCAGCTCACCAAAAGCAACAACTAATGAAAAACTGTTTTTT.

This clonotype was found many times. The germline gene is not matched at one end of the junction; a read error may be the cause. The chain is built from TRBV5-1 and TRBJ2-6; TRBD2 is a possible D gene (5 bases). From germline, CDR1 is SGHRS and CDR2 YFSETQ. The CDR3 consists of 15 residues. The CDR3 spells CASSLEASGANVLTF. In nucleotides, the CDR3 is TGTGCCAGCAGCTTGGAGGCTAGCGGGGCCAACGTCCTGACTTTC.

CDR3 sequence reads: CASSRDRIGYTF. The CDR3 nucleotides read TGTGCCAGCAGCCGGGACAGGATTGGCTACACCTTC. The V call is TRBV5-4, the J call TRBJ1-2; 8 nucleotides match TRBD1. J gave up 7 bases and V 4 bases, and 3 bases lay outside the gene matches. From germline, CDR1 is SGHNT and CDR2 YYREEE (reference sequence). The CDR3 has 12 amino acids.

At least ten counts were recorded for this clonotype. This chain joins TRBV19 and TRBJ2-7; 7 bases agree with TRBD1. Germline V lookup: CDR1 LNHDA, CDR2 SQIVND (reference sequence). J gave up 3 bases and V 5 bases, and 7 bases lay outside the gene matches. The CDR3 has 14 amino acids. The CDR3 sequence: CASSPRTGYYEQYF. For the CDR3, the DNA is TGTGCCAGTAGTCCTCGGACAGGATACTACGAGCAGTACTTC.

This clonotype was found many times. The gene calls are TRBV2 and TRBJ2-5; tentatively, D is TRBD2 (6 bases). CDR3 length equals 14 residues. V was cut by 0 bases and J by 5 bases, with 10 bases left in between. Germline V CDR1 and CDR2: SNHLY, FYNNEI. CDR3 loop: CASSEAEGRETQYF. As DNA, the CDR3 is TGTGCCAGCAGTGAAGCGGAGGGACGGGAGACCCAGTACTTC.

The chain is built from TRBV7-2 and TRBJ2-7; D uncertain. The germline V and J ends were trimmed by 3 bases and 7 bases, with 19 bases remaining between them. This CDR3 has 15 amino acids. Per the germline V gene, CDR1 is SGHTA and CDR2 is FQGNSA. The CDR3 nucleotides read TGTGCCAGCAGCTTCACATCGAGCTCCTACAATGAGCAGTACTTC. Translating it yields CASSFTSSSYNEQYF.